The T cell receptor (beta chain) described here comes from a study of persistence of HIV-infected CD4 T cells (dated by TCRdb to 2020 to 2022). Regarding the research as a whole: The study isolated CMV- and HIV-1 Gag-responding CD4+ T cells from ART-treated individuals to examine antigen-driven clonal expansion of HIV-1-infected cells. The median time the participants had spent on suppressive ART was over 7 years. Apart from a couple of participants who underwent leukapheresis at a single time point, peripheral blood samples of up to roughly 180 mL were collected from participants at multiple time points. The clonality of all cells in each sorted population was assessed by TCRbeta sequencing, whereas the clonality of infected cells was assessed by proviral sequencing. Cross-participant TCR cluster analysis included roughly 8 participants for CMV and over five participants for Gag.

V is pared back by 0 bases and J by 3 bases, with 7 bases lying between the germline termini. Taken from cysteine to phenylalanine, the CDR3 has 14 residues. The CDR3 DNA has 42 bases and is translated from base 1. Sequences SGHRS (CDR1) and YFSETQ (CDR2) are obtained from the germline V gene. TCRbeta repertoires were sequenced from genomic DNA with the immunoSEQ hsTCRB assay version 4 in survey mode. Genomic DNA was diluted to roughly 9.5 ng/uL, using up to 1 ug per sample for TCRbeta sequencing. From the authors' description of their analysis: Analysis of the TCRbeta data was done in ImmunoSeq Analyzer 3.0, and diversity was computed on productive nucleotide rearrangements. Using the Immunarch R package, the improved Chao index served to estimate lower-bound TCR diversity and the Gini coefficient served to estimate clonality. When different nucleotide rearrangements encoded the same CDR3beta amino acid sequence, each rearrangement was treated as a distinct clonotype. TCRbeta sequences significantly enriched in antigen-responding cells relative to anti-CD3/anti-CD28-activated cells were identified by differential abundance analysis. Using predicted peptide-MHC specificity as the basis, GLIPH2 grouped TCRs into clusters, both for each participant individually and for the merged data sets that combined participants. TCRdb carries this immuneACCESS record with in-frame sequences only. Its versions omit some clonotypes, under half of them owing to an unresolved V gene in the studies checked, with the rest unexplained. For V, J and clone size, that table is used; D and trimming come from the DNA. Within this sample are approximately 30,000 clones, with roughly 87% of them counted one time only. Approximately 6.5% of the sample rests with the top ten.

What the authors observed across the whole study: Restriction of bulk TCR analyses to the rare CMV-responding cells that actually carried HIV-1 proviruses was not possible. TCRbeta richness in CMV- and Gag-responding cells was significantly lower than in anti-CD3/anti-CD28-responding cells; CMV-responding cells had higher oligoclonality than CD3/CD28-stimulated and Gag-responding cells. Within the same sorted populations, TCR oligoclonality correlated with proviral oligoclonality. Few individuals were included in the study, and only a limited range of antigens was tested. Degenerate expanded CDR3beta sequences were enriched in antigen-responding cells, suggesting convergent selection of CD4+ responses to CMV and Gag.

The meaning of the sample's treatment or condition label: suppressive antiretroviral therapy. Lysates of CMV-infected fibroblasts at about 10 ug/mL were used to stimulate the cells. Memory populations depleted of antigen-responding cells were obtained by sorting nonresponding CD40L-negative CD69-negative CD45RO-high memory CD4+ T cells. HIV-1-infected adults in whom suppressive ART had been started during chronic infection were enrolled as participants. For at least 4 years, participants had undetectable plasma HIV-1 RNA, below 50 copies/mL. To be included, participants needed a CD4+ T cell count above 400 cells/uL and a positive CMV serology. Before stimulation, PBMCs were isolated using density centrifugation and depleted of CD8+ T cells. Stimulation of CD8-depleted PBMCs was carried out for more than 15 hours with anti-CD28/CD49d costimulation, CD40-blocking antibody and enfuvirtide, to prevent new infections. Cell sorting was performed on a Beckman Coulter MoFlo Legacy or XDP sorter, and dead cells were excluded with propidium iodide. Genomic DNA was extracted with the QIAamp DNA Mini Kit for samples above one million cells, otherwise with the Quick-DNA Microprep Kit.

As to this clone: Its antigen remains undetermined. The input lacks base qualities; no much larger clone sits a single base away.

This TCR derives from an adult woman with HIV who was CMV-seropositive. Recombination joined TRBV5-1 with TRBJ2-1, with the D gene too uncertain to name. Source: CD4+ T cells sorted from PBMCs after 18-hour stimulation, taken from a patient who received antiretroviral therapy. The label giving this sample's cell subset or site can be read as: CD40L-CD69- CD45RO-high memory CD4 T cells not responding to CMV lysate. This receptor has the CDR3 CASSLGADYNEQFF. The nucleotide sequence is TGCGCCAGCAGCTTGGGGGCTGACTACAATGAGCAGTTCTTC.